The entry that follows covers one T cell receptor beta chain sequence. Its antigen is unidentified. These data belong to a study of T-cell memory formation after mild COVID-19. Findings and caveats of the study: Shrinking CD4+ clones were chiefly CM and EM; CD8+ ones were chiefly EMRA.

The CDR3 runs 15 residues. Constant-segment primers and 5'RACE yielded cDNA libraries for TCR alpha and TCR beta, each carrying sample barcodes and UMIs. TCRdb processed the 5' RACE reads anew with MiXCR; each CDR3 protein has one entry. The table shows fewer than 650,000 distinct CDR3 sequences, with roughly 21% occurring only once. Sequenced: PBMCs or a T cell subset sorted from them (not recorded which). The chain carries TRBV21-1 and TRBJ1-6; no check of the table's D call, TRBD1, against the DNA was made. TRBV21-1 is an annotated pseudogene. The origin of this receptor is an adult woman who had mild COVID-19 (a few samples of this study predate the infection). Cell type and time point are not known. CDR3 loop: CASSVRQGDNSPLHF. Written as DNA, the CDR3 is TGTGCCAGCAGCGTCCGACAGGGGGATAATTCACCCCTCCACTTT.